This passage covers 5 T cell receptor beta chains from one sample sequenced in a study of blood T cell repertoires in COVID-19. Sequenced by immunoSEQ multiplex PCR; TCRdb stores in-frame clones only, minus some. Here the sample spans 150,000 to 200,000 clones, around 82% being singletons. The specimen was peripheral blood. The receptors come from a man in his 60s with active or convalescent COVID-19.

This clone was picked up one time. DNA of the CDR3: TGCGCCAGCAGCTTGACCCAAAGACAGGGGGGCACTGAAGCTTTCTTT. Protein product: CASSLTQRQGGTEAFF. The chain combines TRBV5-1 with TRBJ1-1, with 9 bases that match TRBD1. The V segment lost 1 base and the J segment 4 bases; nucleotides outside the gene matches: 8. This CDR3 is built from 16 residues. CDR1 is SGHRS, CDR2 YFSETQ, per germline.

This clone was observed a single time. This CDR3 is CASTYGQGAGETQYF. The DNA of the CDR3 is TGTGCCAGCACCTACGGACAGGGGGCAGGAGAGACCCAGTACTTC. The chain couples TRBV3-1 (or the pseudogene TRBV3-2) to TRBJ2-5; 11 bases are shared with TRBD1. J lost 4 bases, V lost 7 bases, and 8 bases had no gene match. The CDR3 contains 15 residues. CDR1 is LGHDT and CDR2 is YNNKEL in the germline V gene (reference sequence).

The gene calls are TRBV5-1 and TRBJ1-1; D perhaps matches TRBD1 (6 bases). CDR1 and CDR2 (germline): SGHRS, YFSETQ. This CDR3 comprises 13 residues. Trimming took off 6 bases at V and 4 bases at J, with 13 bases between the two ends. CDR3 residues: CASTIDRTTEAFF. The CDR3 DNA follows: TGCGCCAGCACAATCGACAGGACCACTGAAGCTTTCTTT.

This chain links TRBV6-5 with TRBJ1-4, with 7 bases lining up with TRBD1. The CDR3 runs 13 residues. The junction had 8 bases not matched to a gene; V was cut back by 8 bases and J by 8 bases. From germline, CDR1 is MNHEY and CDR2 SVGAGI. The CDR3 coding sequence is TGTGCCAGCCACAGGGGCTTACGGGAAAAACTGTTTTTT. Translating gives CASHRGLREKLFF.

The CDR3 DNA is TGTGCCACCAGTGACTGGAAACGGGACAGGAACACCGGGGAGCTGTTTTTT. Protein sequence: CATSDWKRDRNTGELFF. This chain uses TRBV24-1 with TRBJ2-2; 7 bases agree with TRBD1. The CDR3 is 17 amino acids. From germline, CDR1 is KGHDR and CDR2 SFDVKD. Unmatched junction bases numbered 8, after V lost 4 bases and J lost 1 base.